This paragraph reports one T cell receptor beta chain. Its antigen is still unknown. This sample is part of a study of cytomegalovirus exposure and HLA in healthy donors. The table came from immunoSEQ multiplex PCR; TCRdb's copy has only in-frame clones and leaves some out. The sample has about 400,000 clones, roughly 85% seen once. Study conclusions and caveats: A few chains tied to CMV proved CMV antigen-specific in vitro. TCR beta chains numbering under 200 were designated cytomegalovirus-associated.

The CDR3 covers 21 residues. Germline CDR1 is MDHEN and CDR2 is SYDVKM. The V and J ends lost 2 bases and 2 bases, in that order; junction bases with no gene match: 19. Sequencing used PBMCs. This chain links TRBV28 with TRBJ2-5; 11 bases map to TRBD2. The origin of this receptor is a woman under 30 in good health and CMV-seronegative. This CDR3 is CASSLGYFNSGRDRIQETQYF. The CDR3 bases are TGTGCCAGCAGTTTAGGTTATTTTAATAGCGGGAGGGACAGAATACAAGAGACCCAGTACTTC.